This TCR beta chain was recorded in a study of T cell responses to AZD1222 COVID-19 vaccine. This clone was counted once. Produced via immunoSEQ multiplex PCR; TCRdb's table is partial and in-frame only. The sample yields fewer than 200,000 clones, roughly nine tenths seen once. The germline CDR1 and CDR2 sequences are LNHDA and SQIVND (reference sequence). The CDR3 has 16 amino acids. The ends lost 5 bases at V and 5 bases at J; junction bases unmatched: 14. The receptor was isolated from an adult in good health. Sample: peripheral blood, taken on day 0 of AZD1222 vaccination. The genes are TRBV19 and TRBJ2-7; 8 nucleotides line up with TRBD2. The CDR3 loop is CASSVLGEREINEQYF. CDR3 coding DNA: TGTGCCAGTAGTGTCCTAGGCGAGCGGGAGATCAACGAGCAGTACTTC. The entire variable domain, with the rest obtained from reference TRBV19 and TRBJ2-7, is as follows: DGGITQSPKYLFRKEGQNVTLSCEQNLNHDAMYWYRQDPGQGLRLIYYSQIVNDFQKGDIAEGYSVSREKKESFPLTVTSAQKNPTAFYLCASSVLGEREINEQYFGPGTRLTVT.